These T cell receptor beta chains were read from a single sample in a study of blood T cell repertoires in COVID-19. The table came from immunoSEQ multiplex PCR; TCRdb's copy has only in-frame clones and leaves some out. The sample includes 25,000 to 30,000 clones, roughly 90% of them seen just once. Sequenced material: peripheral blood. These receptors came from a human donor in a cohort sampled during active COVID-19. Each CDR3 is given with its conserved first and last residue. Fields, in order: V gene, clone size, J gene, D gene, CDR3 length, CDR3 protein, CDR3 DNA. The D gene is left open where the match is weak. The size field is filled for only some rows; it gives once, few, many or a size class.

V gene: TRBV5-5; clone size: -; J gene: TRBJ2-4; D gene: TRBD1; CDR3 length: 15; CDR3 protein: CASSRGQGFSNIQYF; CDR3 DNA: TGTGCCAGCAGCCGAGGACAGGGGTTTTCAAACATTCAGTACTTC
V gene: TRBV28; clone size: once; J gene: TRBJ2-7; D gene: TRBD1; CDR3 length: 14; CDR3 protein: CASSWGTGDYEQYF; CDR3 DNA: TGTGCCAGCAGTTGGGGGACAGGAGACTACGAGCAGTACTTC
V gene: TRBV3-1/TRBV3-2; clone size: -; J gene: TRBJ2-1; D gene: TRBD2; CDR3 length: 15; CDR3 protein: CASSLFSGGAYEQFF; CDR3 DNA: TGTGCCAGCAGCCTCTTTAGCGGGGGGGCTTATGAGCAGTTCTTC
V gene: TRBV2; clone size: once; J gene: TRBJ2-7; D gene: -; CDR3 length: 13; CDR3 protein: CASSENSKREQYF; CDR3 DNA: TGTGCCAGCAGTGAAAACAGCAAGCGGGAGCAGTACTTC
V gene: TRBV30; clone size: -; J gene: TRBJ2-2; D gene: -; CDR3 length: 13; CDR3 protein: CAWMGQNTGELFF; CDR3 DNA: TGTGCCTGGATGGGACAAAACACCGGGGAGCTGTTTTTT
V gene: TRBV5-5; clone size: -; J gene: TRBJ2-7; D gene: TRBD1; CDR3 length: 15; CDR3 protein: CASSGGTGDAYEQYF; CDR3 DNA: TGTGCCAGCAGCGGTGGGACAGGGGATGCCTACGAGCAGTACTTC
V gene: TRBV5-6; clone size: -; J gene: TRBJ2-1; D gene: TRBD2; CDR3 length: 17; CDR3 protein: CATGTSGSPPSSDEQFF; CDR3 DNA: TGTGCCACCGGGACTAGCGGGAGTCCCCCTTCCAGCGATGAGCAGTTCTTC
V gene: TRBV3-1/TRBV3-2; clone size: few; J gene: TRBJ2-7; D gene: -; CDR3 length: 14; CDR3 protein: CASSAGPESYEQYF; CDR3 DNA: TGTGCCAGCAGCGCCGGTCCCGAGAGCTACGAGCAGTACTTC
V gene: TRBV5-1; clone size: -; J gene: TRBJ1-1; D gene: TRBD1; CDR3 length: 15; CDR3 protein: CASSLEGGAHTEAFF; CDR3 DNA: TGCGCCAGCAGCTTGGAAGGGGGCGCGCACACTGAAGCTTTCTTT
V gene: TRBV3-1/TRBV3-2; clone size: -; J gene: TRBJ2-1; D gene: TRBD2; CDR3 length: 15; CDR3 protein: CASSQIAGTQGEQFF; CDR3 DNA: TGTGCCAGCAGCCAGATAGCGGGAACGCAAGGGGAGCAGTTCTTC
V gene: TRBV7-9; clone size: -; J gene: TRBJ1-2; D gene: -; CDR3 length: 11; CDR3 protein: CASSLGLGYTF; CDR3 DNA: TGTGCCAGCAGCTTAGGGCTTGGCTACACCTTC
V gene: TRBV19; clone size: -; J gene: TRBJ2-2; D gene: TRBD1; CDR3 length: 13; CDR3 protein: CASNRGQTGELFF; CDR3 DNA: TGTGCCAGCAACAGGGGGCAGACCGGGGAGCTGTTTTTT
V gene: TRBV11-2; clone size: once; J gene: TRBJ2-7; D gene: -; CDR3 length: 15; CDR3 protein: CASSLTETPTEEQYF; CDR3 DNA: TGTGCCAGCAGCTTAACCGAGACTCCGACGGAGGAGCAGTACTTC
V gene: TRBV19; clone size: -; J gene: TRBJ2-4; D gene: -; CDR3 length: 15; CDR3 protein: CASSPRLDKRNIQYF; CDR3 DNA: TGTGCCAGTAGTCCCCGCTTGGACAAAAGAAACATTCAGTACTTC
V gene: TRBV3-1/TRBV3-2; clone size: -; J gene: TRBJ1-2; D gene: TRBD1; CDR3 length: 13; CDR3 protein: CASSLGTGYGYTF; CDR3 DNA: TGTGCCAGCAGCCTCGGGACAGGTTATGGCTACACCTTC
V gene: TRBV15; clone size: -; J gene: TRBJ2-1; D gene: -; CDR3 length: 14; CDR3 protein: CATSRDLNSPEQFF; CDR3 DNA: TGTGCCACCAGCAGAGATCTTAACAGTCCTGAGCAGTTCTTC
V gene: TRBV11-2; clone size: -; J gene: TRBJ2-1; D gene: -; CDR3 length: 15; CDR3 protein: CASSSRLVNYNEQFF; CDR3 DNA: TGTGCCAGCAGCTCTCGACTAGTTAACTACAATGAGCAGTTCTTC
V gene: TRBV19; clone size: -; J gene: TRBJ1-6; D gene: TRBD1; CDR3 length: 16; CDR3 protein: CASSMGSGQGVSPLHF; CDR3 DNA: TGTGCCAGTAGTATGGGCTCGGGACAGGGGGTTTCACCCCTCCACTTT
V gene: TRBV27; clone size: -; J gene: TRBJ1-2; D gene: -; CDR3 length: 13; CDR3 protein: CASSPQGGYGYTF; CDR3 DNA: TGTGCCAGCAGCCCACAGGGTGGTTATGGCTACACCTTC
V gene: TRBV28; clone size: -; J gene: TRBJ2-7; D gene: TRBD2; CDR3 length: 17; CDR3 protein: CASSLSRTSGSGYEQYF; CDR3 DNA: TGTGCCAGCAGTTTATCCCGGACTAGCGGGAGCGGCTACGAGCAGTACTTC
V gene: TRBV4-1; clone size: -; J gene: TRBJ1-4; D gene: -; CDR3 length: 18; CDR3 protein: CASSRTSGRVSTNEKLFF; CDR3 DNA: TGCGCCAGCAGCCGAACCTCAGGGCGCGTCTCAACTAATGAAAAACTGTTTTTT
V gene: TRBV2; clone size: -; J gene: TRBJ2-5; D gene: -; CDR3 length: 13; CDR3 protein: CASRRDSQETQYF; CDR3 DNA: TGTGCCAGCAGGAGAGACAGCCAAGAGACCCAGTACTTC
V gene: TRBV6-5; clone size: -; J gene: TRBJ2-5; D gene: -; CDR3 length: 16; CDR3 protein: CASSYSGWEMQETQYF; CDR3 DNA: TGTGCCAGCAGTTACTCGGGGTGGGAGATGCAAGAGACCCAGTACTTC
V gene: TRBV5-1; clone size: -; J gene: TRBJ1-2; D gene: TRBD1; CDR3 length: 16; CDR3 protein: CASSLGDSPANYGYTF; CDR3 DNA: TGCGCCAGCAGCTTGGGGGACAGCCCCGCTAACTATGGCTACACCTTC
V gene: TRBV6-6; clone size: -; J gene: TRBJ1-5; D gene: -; CDR3 length: 13; CDR3 protein: CASSFLANQPQHF; CDR3 DNA: TGTGCCAGCAGTTTTTTAGCAAATCAGCCCCAGCATTTT
V gene: TRBV5-1; clone size: -; J gene: TRBJ2-1; D gene: TRBD2; CDR3 length: 14; CDR3 protein: CASSLTSGSNEQFF; CDR3 DNA: TGCGCCAGCAGCTTGACTAGCGGGAGCAATGAGCAGTTCTTC
V gene: TRBV28; clone size: -; J gene: TRBJ2-5; D gene: -; CDR3 length: 11; CDR3 protein: CASSRLETQYF; CDR3 DNA: TGTGCCAGCAGTCGGTTAGAGACCCAGTACTTC